A single sample gave rise to the 21 T cell receptor beta chains below, sequenced in a study of beta chain features in type 1 diabetes. Expressed TCRB transcripts were sequenced because the isolated RNA had all been reverse transcribed beforehand. Only in-frame clones appear in the TCRdb table, and some are missing; sequencing was by immunoSEQ multiplex PCR. The profile shows fewer than 900,000 clones, roughly 15% of them singletons. The material sequenced was naive CD4+ T cells from blood. These receptors all stem from a woman younger than 35 in good health.

This chain links TRBV28 with TRBJ2-5; TRBD1 is a possible D gene (6 bases). The CDR3 loop spans 15 amino acids. V dropped 1 base and J dropped 4 bases, with 13 bases sitting between them. Germline V gene lookup returns CDR1 MDHEN and CDR2 SYDVKM. Here the CDR3 DNA reads TGTGCCAGCAGTTTATCCCAGGGGATGGGAGAGACCCAGTACTTC. Amino acids: CASSLSQGMGETQYF.

The rearrangement links TRBV4-3 to TRBJ2-1, with unresolved D. V lost 0 bases to trimming and J lost 10 bases, with 10 bases between them. The germline CDR1 and CDR2 sequences are LGHNA and YSLEER. The CDR3 contains 13 residues. The CDR3 DNA reads as TGCGCCAGCAGCCAAGATCCTGGCGGAGAGCAGTTCTTC. Protein product: CASSQDPGGEQFF.

This clone was observed a handful of times. The rearrangement links TRBV6-1 to TRBJ2-2; D not certain. The CDR3 totals 15 residues. From germline, CDR1 is MNHNS and CDR2 SASEGT. Trimming removed 7 bases from V and 1 base from J, with 13 bases in between. The CDR3 spells CASTRSAGNTGELFF. In DNA, the CDR3 is TGTGCCAGCACTCGGTCCGCCGGGAACACCGGGGAGCTGTTTTTT.

Concerning this clone itself: Within the sample, other DNA sequences also encode this same CDR3. The chain has TRBV7-9 and TRBJ2-7; 7 bases line up with TRBD1. The germline CDR1 and CDR2 sequences are SEHNR and FQNEAQ (reference sequence). The CDR3 runs to 14 residues. With 1 base clipped from V and 4 bases from J, the junction kept 4 bases outside the gene matches. In DNA, the CDR3 is TGTGCCAGCAGCTTAGAGAGGGGGCGGTACGAGCAGTACTTC. As protein: CASSLERGRYEQYF.

J is TRBJ1-5 and V is TRBV7-2; 9 nucleotides align to TRBD1. The ends lost 3 bases at V and 6 bases at J; junction bases unmatched: 9. The CDR3 length is 16 residues. CDR1 is SGHTA, CDR2 FQGNSA, per germline. CDR3 in amino acids: CASSFLDRGMSQPQHF. Written as DNA, the CDR3 is TGTGCCAGCAGCTTCTTGGACAGGGGAATGTCTCAGCCCCAGCATTTT.

The chain links TRBV28 to TRBJ2-5; D might be TRBD1 or TRBD2, each matching 6 bases. CDR1 and CDR2 (germline): MDHEN, SYDVKM. V dropped 10 bases and J dropped 7 bases, with 22 bases sitting between them. The CDR3 has 14 amino acids. The CDR3 sequence is CATNRGTPAVTQYF. The CDR3 bases are TGTGCCACCAACCGCGGGACACCCGCCGTGACCCAGTACTTC.

The chain is built from TRBV10-3 and TRBJ2-7; 7 bases fit TRBD2. Per germline, CDR1 ENHRY and CDR2 SYGVKD. The trim removed 6 bases at V and 3 bases at J, leaving 11 bases unmatched. The CDR3 is made up of 15 amino acids. Here the CDR3 reads CAISDLRTRYYEQYF. The CDR3, as DNA: TGTGCCATCAGCGACTTACGGACTAGGTACTACGAGCAGTACTTC.

This clone was recorded a few times. The CDR3 sequence is CASSVGSLSYEQYF. CDR3 sequence (DNA): TGTGCCAGCAGCGTAGGCTCTCTCTCCTACGAGCAGTACTTC. This rearrangement joins TRBV9 to TRBJ2-7; no reliable D call. The CDR3 is 14 amino acids. The germline V gene has CDR1 SGDLS and CDR2 YYNGEE. Trimming pared 0 bases from V and 0 bases from J, leaving 7 bases between. The variable domain in full, completed from reference TRBV9 and TRBJ2-7, reads DSGVTQTPKHLITATGQRVTLRCSPRSGDLSVYWYQQSLDQGLQFLIQYYNGEERAKGNILERFSAQQFPDLHSELNLSSLELGDSALYFCASSVGSLSYEQYFGPGTRLTVT.

The chain couples TRBV7-9 to TRBJ1-2, with D possibly matching TRBD1 (6 bases). Trimming removed 4 bases at V and 6 bases at J, with 15 bases between. Germline V lookup: CDR1 SEHNR, CDR2 FQNEAQ (reference sequence). The CDR3 is 14 residues long. The CDR3 sequence is CASSSDGGHHGYTF. The DNA for the CDR3 is TGTGCCAGCAGCTCGGACGGGGGACACCATGGCTACACCTTC.

The table lists this clone with a few counts. This chain uses TRBV28 with TRBJ1-1, with TRBD1 matching 8 bases. The CDR3 covers 16 residues. V was clipped by 8 bases and J by 3 bases; unmatched bases: 14. CDR1 and CDR2 from the germline V gene are MDHEN and SYDVKM. The CDR3 loop is CASSPWTGRGDTEAFF. CDR3 nucleotides: TGTGCCAGCTCCCCTTGGACAGGGCGAGGGGACACTGAAGCTTTCTTT.

This clone has only a few counts. The rearrangement links TRBV7-2 to TRBJ2-1, with TRBD1 matching over 7 bases. Per germline, CDR1 SGHTA and CDR2 FQGNSA. CDR3 size: 15 residues. Trimming cost V 5 bases and J 7 bases; bases outside gene matches: 11. CDR3 nucleotides: TGTGCCAGCAGCACGCAGACAGGGAGCAGGAATGAGCAGTTCTTC. The encoded protein is CASSTQTGSRNEQFF.

V is TRBV5-1 and J is TRBJ2-2; unclear D gene. V lost 0 bases and J lost 7, with 16 bases in between. The CDR3 extends over 16 amino acids. From germline, CDR1 is SGHRS and CDR2 YFSETQ. The CDR3 nucleotides read TGCGCCAGCAGCTTGGCTCGGTCAAATGGCAACGGGGAGCTGTTTTTT. Translating gives CASSLARSNGNGELFF.

The DNA of the CDR3 is TGTGCCAGCAGCGTAGGGTTTGGCTACACCTTC. It specifies CASSVGFGYTF. The chain couples TRBV9 to TRBJ1-2; D is uncertain. CDR1 and CDR2 from the germline V gene are SGDLS and YYNGEE. This CDR3 spans 11 amino acids. V was shortened by 0 bases and J by 7 bases, with 4 bases between the two germline ends.

This chain connects TRBV28 to TRBJ1-2, with D possibly matching TRBD1 (5 bases). The CDR3 is 14 residues long. The V gene's germline CDR1 is MDHEN and CDR2 SYDVKM. Trimming pared 7 bases from V and 4 bases from J, leaving 16 bases between. Written as DNA, the CDR3 is TGTGCCAGCACCTGGGCAGGGCCTCGCTATGGCTACACCTTC. Translation gives CASTWAGPRYGYTF.

This rearrangement joins TRBV6-5 to TRBJ1-2; D remains unclear. Germline values: CDR1 MNHEY, CDR2 SVGAGI. The CDR3 extends over 12 amino acids. V lost 7 bases and J 5 bases, leaving 11 bases between the germline ends. In DNA form, the CDR3 reads TGTGCCAGCAAATCCAGGACGTATGGCTACACCTTC. This sequence encodes CASKSRTYGYTF.

The V and J genes are TRBV28 and TRBJ2-1; 7 bases line up with TRBD2. The ends lost 1 base at V and 5 bases at J; junction bases unmatched: 5. Germline V gene data show CDR1 as MDHEN and CDR2 as SYDVKM. The CDR3 has 15 amino acids. CDR3 loop: CASSLFSSGNNEQFF. The CDR3 coding sequence is TGTGCCAGCAGTTTATTCTCTAGCGGAAACAATGAGCAGTTCTTC. Full variable domain (remainder filled in from reference TRBV28 and TRBJ2-1): DVKVTQSSRYLVKRTGEKVFLECVQDMDHENMFWYRQDPGLGLRLIYFSYDVKMKEKGDIPEGYSVSREKKERFSLILESASTNQTSMYLCASSLFSSGNNEQFFGPGTRLTVL.

The V call is TRBV25-1, the J call TRBJ1-2, with D hard to call. V dropped 1 base and J dropped 5 bases, with 5 bases sitting between them. Germline V gene lookup returns CDR1 MGHDK and CDR2 SYGVNS. The CDR3 runs to 12 residues. CDR3 nucleotides: TGTGCCAGCAGTGAATGGCCATATGGCTACACCTTC. Translated: CASSEWPYGYTF.

This clone has more than one count but fewer than ten. The J gene is TRBJ2-1, the V gene TRBV5-4; D remains unclear. The V end lost 0 bases, the J end lost 2 bases, and 3 bases lay between the germline ends. The germline gives CDR1 SGHNT, CDR2 YYREEE (reference sequence). The CDR3 is 13 amino acids. The CDR3 bases are TGTGCCAGCAGCTTGGGGACCTACAATGAGCAGTTCTTC. Its protein product is CASSLGTYNEQFF.

This clone was detected a few times. This chain links TRBV6-6 with TRBJ1-2; 9 positions agree with TRBD1. The CDR3 runs to 16 residues. CDR1 MNHNY and CDR2 SVGAGI come from the germline V gene (reference sequence). After removal of 2 bases from V and 4 bases from J, the junction contained 8 bases not matched to a gene. The CDR3, as DNA: TGTGCCAGCAGTTACGGGGACAGGGCCTGGGTCTATGGCTACACCTTC. Protein product: CASSYGDRAWVYGYTF.

This chain connects TRBV4-1 to TRBJ2-2; tentatively, D is TRBD1 or TRBD2 (5 bases each). CDR3 length: 15 residues. The germline V and J ends were trimmed by 0 bases and 4 bases, with 9 bases remaining between them. Germline CDR1 reads MGHRA; CDR2 reads YSYEKL. Here the CDR3 DNA reads TGCGCCAGCAGCCAAGAGGGGGTTCGCACCGGGGAGCTGTTTTTT. Translation: CASSQEGVRTGELFF.

This clone turned up a few times. V gene TRBV29-1 combines with J gene TRBJ1-2, with D perhaps matching TRBD1 (6 bases). Per the germline V gene, CDR1 is SQVTM and CDR2 is ANQGSEA. V was pared by 6 bases and J by 1 base, with 9 bases between. The CDR3 covers 12 residues. The CDR3 nucleotides are TGCAGCGTCGCGGGACATAACTATGGCTACACCTTC. Translating it yields CSVAGHNYGYTF.